The 8 T cell receptor beta chains given below trace back to one sample, sequenced in a study of shared clonotypes between healthy human individuals. Profiled with immunoSEQ multiplex PCR; TCRdb holds only in-frame clones, not every one. This table has approximately 92,000 clones, 60% to 70% appearing once. Specimen: memory CD8+ T cells sorted from blood. The subset: CD45RO+ cells pooled with CCR7-negative TemRA cells. These TCRs come from a man aged 30 to 45 in good health.

This clone appeared a single time. V is TRBV7-2 and J is TRBJ2-7; 15 bases line up with TRBD2. This CDR3 is built from 17 residues. Looked up from germline, CDR1 is SGHTA and CDR2 is FQGNSA. J lost 3 bases, V lost 5 bases, and 8 bases had no gene match. This CDR3 is CASSTGLAGGSYYEQYF. CDR3 nucleotide sequence: TGTGCCAGCAGCACGGGACTAGCGGGAGGATCCTACTACGAGCAGTACTTC.

The rearrangement joins TRBV2 to TRBJ2-7; 9 nucleotides match TRBD1. The CDR3 consists of 14 residues. Germline CDR1 and CDR2: SNHLY and FYNNEI. V trimming: 9 bases; J trimming: 6 bases; junction bases outside the gene matches: 12. CDR3 sequence (DNA): TGTGCCAGTTTAAACAGGGGGCAGATGGGCGAGCAGTACTTC. Encoded protein: CASLNRGQMGEQYF.

This clone appeared a single time. This chain links TRBV5-1 with TRBJ2-7; 8 bases are a match to TRBD2. Germline values: CDR1 SGHRS, CDR2 YFSETQ. This CDR3 spans 13 amino acids. The trim removed 4 bases at V and 6 bases at J, leaving 6 bases unmatched. The DNA of the CDR3 is TGCGCCAGCAGCCCTCGGGAGGGCCTCGAGCAGTACTTC. Translating it yields CASSPREGLEQYF.

The rearrangement joins TRBV9 to TRBJ2-3, with D possibly matching TRBD1 (6 bases). V gave up 0 bases and J gave up 0 bases, with 14 bases separating them. The CDR3 has 17 amino acids. Germline CDR1 is SGDLS and CDR2 is YYNGEE. CDR3 in DNA: TGTGCCAGCAGCGTAGGTCGGGACACGACTAGCACAGATACGCAGTATTTT. This codes for CASSVGRDTTSTDTQYF.

The chain couples TRBV11-2 to TRBJ2-1; D unclear. The CDR3 length is 13 residues. The germline V gene has CDR1 SGHAT and CDR2 FQNNGV. V lost 2 bases, J lost 8 bases, and 10 bases lay in between. As DNA, the CDR3 is TGTGCCAGCAGCTTAATATACGGGTATGAGCAGTTCTTC. This translates into CASSLIYGYEQFF.

The J gene is TRBJ1-2, the V gene TRBV19, with TRBD1 matching 8 bases. V was pared by 7 bases and J by 4 bases, with 11 bases of the junction left unmatched. Germline V gives CDR1 LNHDA, CDR2 SQIVND (reference sequence). The CDR3 is 15 residues long. CDR3 in amino acids: CASTGGQGLSYGYTF. CDR3 nucleotide sequence: TGTGCCAGTACCGGAGGACAGGGTCTTAGCTATGGCTACACCTTC. Variable domain in full (rest from reference TRBV19 and TRBJ1-2): DGGITQSPKYLFRKEGQNVTLSCEQNLNHDAMYWYRQDPGQGLRLIYYSQIVNDFQKGDIAEGYSVSREKKESFPLTVTSAQKNPTAFYLCASTGGQGLSYGYTFGSGTRLTVV.

The chain is built from TRBV14 and TRBJ2-7; D remains unclear. V was clipped by 3 bases and J by 2 bases, with 8 bases between them. The CDR3 is made up of 13 amino acids. Looked up from germline, CDR1 is SGHDN and CDR2 is FVKESK. The CDR3 region is CASSQPMAYEQYF. DNA of the CDR3: TGTGCCAGCAGCCAGCCGATGGCCTACGAGCAGTACTTC.

The chain is built from TRBV7-3 and TRBJ2-1; no definite D call. The CDR3 runs to 12 residues. V dropped 5 bases and J dropped 9 bases, with 11 bases sitting between them. The germline V gene encodes CDR1 SGHTA and CDR2 FQGTGA. CDR3 in DNA: TGTGCCAGCAGCGACAATTCGGGTGAGCAGTTCTTC. Protein: CASSDNSGEQFF.